The entry below gives a single TCR beta chain sequence along with its context. Germline V gene lookup returns CDR1 SGHVS and CDR2 FQNEAQ. V shed 3 bases and J 4 bases; nucleotides not matched to a gene: 9. This CDR3 has 15 amino acids. Repertoires were generated with immunoSEQ multiplex PCR, while TCRdb's copy carries only in-frame clones and drops some. In the table there are 400,000 to 500,000 clones, 88% of which are singletons. This entry comes from a study of blood T cell repertoires in COVID-19. Sequenced sample: PBMCs or T cells enriched from blood (not recorded which). The chain recombines TRBV7-8 with TRBJ2-7, with 7 bases identical to TRBD2. The receptor was derived from a woman aged 40-49 years who had recovered from COVID-19. The CDR3 loop reads CASSFPGLADYEQYF. CDR3 coding DNA: TGTGCCAGCAGCTTCCCGGGGCTAGCGGATTACGAGCAGTACTTC. The whole variable domain, remainder taken from reference TRBV7-8 and TRBJ2-7, is GAGVSQSPRYKVAKRGQDVALRCDPISGHVSLFWYQQALGQGPEFLTYFQNEAQLDKSGLPSDRFFAERPEGSVSTLKIQRTQQEDSAVYLCASSFPGLADYEQYFGPGTRLTVT.